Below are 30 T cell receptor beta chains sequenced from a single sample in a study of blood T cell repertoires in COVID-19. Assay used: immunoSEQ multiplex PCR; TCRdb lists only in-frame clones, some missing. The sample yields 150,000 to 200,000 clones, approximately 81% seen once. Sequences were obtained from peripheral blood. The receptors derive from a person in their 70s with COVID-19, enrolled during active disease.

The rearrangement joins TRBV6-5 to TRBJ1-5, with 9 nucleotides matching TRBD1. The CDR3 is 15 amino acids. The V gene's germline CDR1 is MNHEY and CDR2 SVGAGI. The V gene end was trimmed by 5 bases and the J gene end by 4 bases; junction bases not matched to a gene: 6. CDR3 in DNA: TGTGCCAGCAGTCGTGGACAGGGGCAAAATCAGCCCCAGCATTTT. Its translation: CASSRGQGQNQPQHF.

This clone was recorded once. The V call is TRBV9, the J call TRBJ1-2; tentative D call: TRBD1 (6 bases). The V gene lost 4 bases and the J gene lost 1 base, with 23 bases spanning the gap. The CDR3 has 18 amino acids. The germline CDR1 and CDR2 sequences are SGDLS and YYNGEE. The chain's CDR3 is CASSSEGGLGPDNYGYTF. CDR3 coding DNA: TGTGCCAGCAGCTCGGAAGGGGGTCTCGGTCCTGATAACTATGGCTACACCTTC.

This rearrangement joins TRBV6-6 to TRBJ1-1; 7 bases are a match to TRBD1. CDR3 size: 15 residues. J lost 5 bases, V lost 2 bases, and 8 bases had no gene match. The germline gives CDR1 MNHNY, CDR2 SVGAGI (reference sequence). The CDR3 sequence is CASSYGTGVPTEAFF. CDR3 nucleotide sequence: TGTGCCAGCAGTTACGGTACAGGGGTACCGACTGAAGCTTTCTTT.

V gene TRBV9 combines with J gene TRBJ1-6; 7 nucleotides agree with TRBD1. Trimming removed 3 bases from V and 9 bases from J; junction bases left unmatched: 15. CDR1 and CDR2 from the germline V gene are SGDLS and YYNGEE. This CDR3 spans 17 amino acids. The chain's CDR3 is CASSGSRAPGGLSPLHF. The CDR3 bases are TGTGCCAGCAGCGGAAGTCGAGCTCCAGGGGGACTTTCACCCCTCCACTTT.

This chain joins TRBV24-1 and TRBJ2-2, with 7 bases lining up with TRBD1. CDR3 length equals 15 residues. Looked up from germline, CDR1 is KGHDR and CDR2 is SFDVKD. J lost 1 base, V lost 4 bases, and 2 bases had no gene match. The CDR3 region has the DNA TGTGCCACCAGTGAACGGACAGGGAACACCGGGGAGCTGTTTTTT. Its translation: CATSERTGNTGELFF.

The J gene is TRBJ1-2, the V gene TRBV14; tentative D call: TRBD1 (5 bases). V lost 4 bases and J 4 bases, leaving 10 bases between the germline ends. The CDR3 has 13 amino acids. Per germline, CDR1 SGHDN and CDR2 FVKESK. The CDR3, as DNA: TGTGCCAGCAGCCGGGGCCGGTTCTATGGCTACACCTTC. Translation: CASSRGRFYGYTF.

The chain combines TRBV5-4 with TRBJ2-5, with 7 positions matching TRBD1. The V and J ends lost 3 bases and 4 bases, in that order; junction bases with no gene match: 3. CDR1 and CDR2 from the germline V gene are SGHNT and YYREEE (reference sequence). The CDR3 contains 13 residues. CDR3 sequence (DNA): TGTGCCAGCAGCTCGGCAGGGGGAGAGACCCAGTACTTC. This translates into CASSSAGGETQYF.

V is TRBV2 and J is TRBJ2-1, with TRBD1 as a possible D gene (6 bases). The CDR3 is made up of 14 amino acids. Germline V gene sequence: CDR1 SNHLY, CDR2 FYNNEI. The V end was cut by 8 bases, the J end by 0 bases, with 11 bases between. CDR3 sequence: CASRQASSYNEQFF. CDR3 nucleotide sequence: TGTGCCAGCCGACAGGCCAGCTCCTACAATGAGCAGTTCTTC.

CDR3 DNA: TGTGCCAGCAGCCGACAACCCGCATCGTTGGGCACCGGGGAGCTGTTTTTT. Translating it yields CASSRQPASLGTGELFF. The chain combines TRBV7-3 with TRBJ2-2, with D uncertain. This CDR3 is built from 17 residues. The germline V gene encodes CDR1 SGHTA and CDR2 FQGTGA. Between the trimmed V and J ends, which lost 5 bases and 4 bases, there was a span of 20 bases.

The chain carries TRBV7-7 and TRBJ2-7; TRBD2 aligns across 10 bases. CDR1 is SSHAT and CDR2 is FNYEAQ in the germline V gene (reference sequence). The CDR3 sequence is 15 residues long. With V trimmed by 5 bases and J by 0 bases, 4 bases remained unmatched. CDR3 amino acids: CASSPGLALSYEQYF. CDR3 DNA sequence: TGTGCCAGCAGCCCGGGACTAGCGCTCTCCTACGAGCAGTACTTC. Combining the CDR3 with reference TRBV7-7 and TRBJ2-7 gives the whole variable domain GAGVSQSPRYKVTKRGQDVTLRCDPISSHATLYWYQQALGQGPEFLTYFNYEAQPDKSGLPSDRFSAERPEGSISTLTIQRTEQRDSAMYRCASSPGLALSYEQYFGPGTRLTVT.

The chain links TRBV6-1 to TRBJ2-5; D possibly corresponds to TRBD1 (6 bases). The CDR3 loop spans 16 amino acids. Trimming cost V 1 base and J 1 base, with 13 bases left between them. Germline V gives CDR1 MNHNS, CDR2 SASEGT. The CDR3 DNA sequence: TGTGCCAGCAGTGAAGGCGTTGGACAGTCCCAAGAGACCCAGTACTTC. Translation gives CASSEGVGQSQETQYF.

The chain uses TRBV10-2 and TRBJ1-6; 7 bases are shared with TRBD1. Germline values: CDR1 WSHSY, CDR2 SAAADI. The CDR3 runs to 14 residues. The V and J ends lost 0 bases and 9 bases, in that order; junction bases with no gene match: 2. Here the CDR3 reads CASSESDRVSPLHF. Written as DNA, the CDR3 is TGCGCCAGCAGTGAGTCAGACAGGGTTTCACCCCTCCACTTT.

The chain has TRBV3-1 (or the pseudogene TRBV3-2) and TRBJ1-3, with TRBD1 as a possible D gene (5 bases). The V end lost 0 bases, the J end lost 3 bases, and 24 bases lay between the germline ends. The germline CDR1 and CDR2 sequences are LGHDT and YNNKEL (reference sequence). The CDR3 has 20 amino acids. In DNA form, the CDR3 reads TGTGCCAGCAGCCAAGAAGCGTTGCTGGGGCGGGGCTCGGGTGGAAACACCATATATTTT. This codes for CASSQEALLGRGSGGNTIYF.

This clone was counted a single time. The CDR3 coding sequence is TGTGCCATCAGTGACAGCGGGAGGGCCTTGGAGCAGTTCTTC. Protein sequence: CAISDSGRALEQFF. The gene calls are TRBV10-3 and TRBJ2-1, with 10 bases aligning to TRBD2. Germline values: CDR1 ENHRY, CDR2 SYGVKD. CDR3 length: 14 amino acids. With V trimmed by 3 bases and J by 10 bases, 6 bases remained unmatched.

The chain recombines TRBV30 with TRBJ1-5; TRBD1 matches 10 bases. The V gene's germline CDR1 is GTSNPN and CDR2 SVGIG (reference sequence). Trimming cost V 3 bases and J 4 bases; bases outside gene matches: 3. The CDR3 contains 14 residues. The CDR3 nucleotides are TGTGCCTGGAGGACAGGGGGCGAGAATCAGCCCCAGCATTTT. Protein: CAWRTGGENQPQHF.

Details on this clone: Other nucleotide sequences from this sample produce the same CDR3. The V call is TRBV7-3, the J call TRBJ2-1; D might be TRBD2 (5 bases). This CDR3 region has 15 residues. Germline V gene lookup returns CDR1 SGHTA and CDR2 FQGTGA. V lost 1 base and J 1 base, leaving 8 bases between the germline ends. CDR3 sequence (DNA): TGTGCCAGCAGCTTAAGAGGGTCTTCCTACAATGAGCAGTTCTTC. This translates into CASSLRGSSYNEQFF.

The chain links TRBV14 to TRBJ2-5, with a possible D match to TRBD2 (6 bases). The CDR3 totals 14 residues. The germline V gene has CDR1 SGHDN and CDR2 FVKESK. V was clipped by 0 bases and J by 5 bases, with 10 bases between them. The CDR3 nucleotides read TGTGCCAGCAGCCAAGAGCATGGGAGGGAGACCCAGTACTTC. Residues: CASSQEHGRETQYF. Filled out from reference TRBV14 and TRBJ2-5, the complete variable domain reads EAGVTQFPSHSVIEKGQTVTLRCDPISGHDNLYWYRRVMGKEIKFLLHFVKESKQDESGMPNNRFLAERTGGTYSTLKVQPAELEDSGVYFCASSQEHGRETQYFGPGTRLLVL.

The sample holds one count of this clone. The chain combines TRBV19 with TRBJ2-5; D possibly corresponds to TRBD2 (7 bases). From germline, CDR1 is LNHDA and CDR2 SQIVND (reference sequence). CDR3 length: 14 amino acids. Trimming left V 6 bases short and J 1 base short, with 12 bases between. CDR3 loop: CASRVGGGQETQYF. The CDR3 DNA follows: TGTGCCAGTAGGGTAGGGGGGGGCCAAGAGACCCAGTACTTC.

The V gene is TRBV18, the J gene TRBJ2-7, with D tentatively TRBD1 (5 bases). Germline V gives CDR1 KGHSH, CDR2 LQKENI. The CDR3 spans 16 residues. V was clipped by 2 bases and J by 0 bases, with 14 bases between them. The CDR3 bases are TGTGCCAGCTCACCAGCGCAGGGTGCAAGCTCCTACGAGCAGTACTTC. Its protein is CASSPAQGASSYEQYF.

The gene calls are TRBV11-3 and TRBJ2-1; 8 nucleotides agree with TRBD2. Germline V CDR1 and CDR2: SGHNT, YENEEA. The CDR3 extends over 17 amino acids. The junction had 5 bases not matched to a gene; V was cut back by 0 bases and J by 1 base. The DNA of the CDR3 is TGTGCCAGCAGCTTAGATCATAGCGGGAAATCCTACAATGAGCAGTTCTTC. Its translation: CASSLDHSGKSYNEQFF.

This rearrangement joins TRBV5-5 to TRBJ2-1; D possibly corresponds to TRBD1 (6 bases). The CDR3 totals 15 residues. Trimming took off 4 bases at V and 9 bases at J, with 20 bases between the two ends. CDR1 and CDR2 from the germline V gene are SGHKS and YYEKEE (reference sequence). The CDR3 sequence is CASSQTTGSWGEQFF. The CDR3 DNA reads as TGTGCCAGCAGCCAAACTACAGGGTCCTGGGGTGAGCAGTTCTTC.

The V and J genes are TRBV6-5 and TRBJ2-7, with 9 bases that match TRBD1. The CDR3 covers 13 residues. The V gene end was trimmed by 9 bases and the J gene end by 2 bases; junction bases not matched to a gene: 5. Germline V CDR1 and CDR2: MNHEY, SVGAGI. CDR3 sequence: CASGTGSPYEQYF. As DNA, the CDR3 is TGTGCCAGTGGGACAGGGAGCCCCTACGAGCAGTACTTC.

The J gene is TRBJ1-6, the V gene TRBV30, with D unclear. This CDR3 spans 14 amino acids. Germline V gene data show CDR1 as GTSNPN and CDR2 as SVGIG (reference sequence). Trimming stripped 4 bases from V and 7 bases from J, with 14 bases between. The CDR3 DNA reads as TGTGCCTGGACCTTGCTGCCGGGGAATTCACCCCTCCACTTT. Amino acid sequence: CAWTLLPGNSPLHF.

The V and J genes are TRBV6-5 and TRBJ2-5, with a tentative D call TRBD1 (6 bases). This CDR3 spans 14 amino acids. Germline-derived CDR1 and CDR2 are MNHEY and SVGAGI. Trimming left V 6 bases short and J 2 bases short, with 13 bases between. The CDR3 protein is CASSLGQNQETQYF. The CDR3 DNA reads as TGTGCCAGCAGCCTTGGACAGAATCAAGAGACCCAGTACTTC.

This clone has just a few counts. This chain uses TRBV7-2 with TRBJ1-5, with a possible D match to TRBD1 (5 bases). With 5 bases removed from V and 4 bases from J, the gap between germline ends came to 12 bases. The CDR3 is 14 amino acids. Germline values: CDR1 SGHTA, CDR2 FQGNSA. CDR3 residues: CASSTVGGNQPQHF. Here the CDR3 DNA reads TGTGCCAGCAGCACCGTGGGGGGGAATCAGCCCCAGCATTTT.

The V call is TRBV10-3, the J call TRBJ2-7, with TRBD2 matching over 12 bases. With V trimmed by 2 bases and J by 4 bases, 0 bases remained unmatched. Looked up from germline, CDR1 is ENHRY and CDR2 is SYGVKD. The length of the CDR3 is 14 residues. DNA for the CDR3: TGTGCCATCAGTGAGGGACTAGCGGGGTACGAGCAGTACTTC. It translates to CAISEGLAGYEQYF.

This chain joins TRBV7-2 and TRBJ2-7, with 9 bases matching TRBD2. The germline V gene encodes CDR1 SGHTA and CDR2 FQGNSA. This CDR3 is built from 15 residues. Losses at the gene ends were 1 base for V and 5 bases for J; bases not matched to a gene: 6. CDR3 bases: TGTGCCAGCAGCTTAGTTGCGGGAGGGCCCCACGAGCAGTACTTC. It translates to CASSLVAGGPHEQYF. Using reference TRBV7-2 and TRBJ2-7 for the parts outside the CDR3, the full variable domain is GAGVSQSPSNKVTEKGKDVELRCDPISGHTALYWYRQSLGQGLEFLIYFQGNSAPDKSGLPSDRFSAERTGGSVSTLTIQRTQQEDSAVYLCASSLVAGGPHEQYFGPGTRLTVT.

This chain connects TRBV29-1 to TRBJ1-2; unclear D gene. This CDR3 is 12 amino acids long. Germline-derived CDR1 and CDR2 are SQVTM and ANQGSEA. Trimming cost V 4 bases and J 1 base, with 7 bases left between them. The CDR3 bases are TGCAGCGTTGGGCACAGTAACTATGGCTACACCTTC. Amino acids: CSVGHSNYGYTF.

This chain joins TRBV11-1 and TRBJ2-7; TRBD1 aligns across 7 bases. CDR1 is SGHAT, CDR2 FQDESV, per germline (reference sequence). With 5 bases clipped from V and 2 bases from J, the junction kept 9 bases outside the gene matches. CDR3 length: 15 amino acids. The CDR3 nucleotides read TGTGCCAGCAGCACAGGGGTGGGGGCAGCCTACGAGCAGTACTTC. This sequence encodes CASSTGVGAAYEQYF.

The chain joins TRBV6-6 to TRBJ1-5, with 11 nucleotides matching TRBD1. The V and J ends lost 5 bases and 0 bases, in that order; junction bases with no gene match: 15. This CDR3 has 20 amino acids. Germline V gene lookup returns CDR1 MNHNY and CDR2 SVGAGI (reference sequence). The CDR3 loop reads CASSPQLGQGAEHSNQPQHF. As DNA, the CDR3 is TGTGCCAGCAGTCCTCAATTAGGACAGGGGGCGGAACATAGCAATCAGCCCCAGCATTTT.